This entry features one T cell receptor (beta chain) sequence. As yet, its antigen is unknown. The data belong to a study of T cells in Graves' hyperthyroidism and ophthalmopathy. Study-level findings and limits: Using 13 V-J features, a model discriminated ophthalmopathy from stable hyperthyroidism.

Trimming cost V 2 bases and J 5 bases; bases outside gene matches: 6. This CDR3 contains 16 residues. Per the germline V gene, CDR1 is LGHNA and CDR2 is YNFKEQ. Researchers took RNA transcripts and amplified the TCR beta CDR3 regions from them. Carried out on the TCR CDR3, a first-round RT-PCR used the HTBI primer set. TCRdb passed the multiplex PCR reads through MiXCR, listing each CDR3 protein once. The profile shows 500,000 to 800,000 distinct CDR3 sequences, about 15% of them singletons. The V call is TRBV4-2, the J call TRBJ2-3; 11 nucleotides agree with TRBD1. The source material was blood. This TCR was sampled from a woman in her fifties or sixties with Graves' ophthalmopathy. This CDR3 is CASSQRTGGFGDTQYF. The CDR3 coding sequence is TGTGCCAGCAGCCAACGGACAGGGGGCTTTGGAGATACGCAGTATTTT.